A single sample is the source of the 20 T cell receptor beta chains below, sequenced in a study of shared clonotypes between healthy human individuals. Libraries were prepared by immunoSEQ multiplex PCR; TCRdb keeps only in-frame clonotypes and omits some of them. The sample holds about a million clones; 60% to 85% are singletons and the top ten take almost 0.9%. Sample: memory CD4+ T cells from PBMCs. Specified subset: CD45RA-negative fraction. These receptors all stem from a man between 18 and 29 years old in good health. Some clones in this sample may be carry-over from other donors' samples.

V usage is TRBV10-1 and J usage is TRBJ2-7; tentative D call: TRBD1 (7 bases). The germline V and J ends were trimmed by 2 bases and 5 bases, with 13 bases remaining between them. Germline-derived CDR1 and CDR2 are WNHNN and SYGVQD (reference sequence). The CDR3 contains 14 residues. This CDR3 reads CASSEGRGAHEQYF. The CDR3, as DNA: TGCGCCAGCAGTGAGGGCAGGGGGGCTCACGAGCAGTACTTC.

V is TRBV29-1 and J is TRBJ1-2; TRBD1 might be the D (5 bases). This CDR3 spans 15 amino acids. CDR1 SQVTM and CDR2 ANQGSEA come from the germline V gene. V was clipped by 6 bases and J by 4 bases, with 21 bases between them. In DNA, the CDR3 is TGCAGCGTGCTGGCTGTCTCTGACAGTTCCTATGGCTACACCTTC. This codes for CSVLAVSDSSYGYTF.

This clone was counted a few times. This rearrangement joins TRBV25-1 to TRBJ1-5, with D unclear. The germline gives CDR1 MGHDK, CDR2 SYGVNS. This CDR3 comprises 13 residues. V lost 4 bases, J lost 3 bases, and 7 bases lay in between. CDR3 loop: CASSGQPNQPQHF. The CDR3 region has the DNA TGTGCCAGCAGTGGGCAGCCCAATCAGCCCCAGCATTTT.

The V and J genes are TRBV7-9 and TRBJ1-1; D is uncertain. V lost 4 bases, J lost 3 bases, and 15 bases lay in between. The CDR3 is 15 residues long. Per the germline V gene, CDR1 is SEHNR and CDR2 is FQNEAQ (reference sequence). CDR3 protein: CASSSIRGSDTEAFF. The CDR3 nucleotides read TGTGCCAGCAGCTCTATACGCGGCAGTGACACTGAAGCTTTCTTT.

This chain connects TRBV7-2 to TRBJ2-2; 10 nucleotides align to TRBD1. The CDR3 extends over 15 amino acids. CDR1 is SGHTA, CDR2 FQGNSA, per germline. The V gene end was trimmed by 5 bases and the J gene end by 3 bases; junction bases not matched to a gene: 3. DNA of the CDR3: TGTGCCAGCAGCCGGACAGGGGGTGACACCGGGGAGCTGTTTTTT. It codes for CASSRTGGDTGELFF.

This chain uses TRBV27 with TRBJ1-2, with no clear D. Trimming removed 6 bases from V and 4 bases from J, with 15 bases in between. Germline V CDR1 and CDR2: MNHEY, SMNVEV (reference sequence). The CDR3 is 14 residues long. The CDR3 sequence: CASSLRGVGYGYTF. CDR3 nucleotides: TGTGCCAGCAGCCTAAGAGGAGTGGGCTATGGCTACACCTTC.

The J gene is TRBJ2-7, the V gene TRBV4-1; 14 nucleotides align to TRBD2. Losses at the gene ends were 0 bases for V and 7 bases for J; bases not matched to a gene: 11. The CDR3 runs 18 residues. Germline V lookup: CDR1 MGHRA, CDR2 YSYEKL. The CDR3 loop reads CASSQEGQTSGRAREQYF. Written as DNA, the CDR3 is TGCGCCAGCAGCCAAGAGGGCCAGACTAGCGGGAGGGCCAGGGAGCAGTACTTC.

This sequence joins TRBV6-6 and TRBJ2-3; D tentatively reads TRBD1 or TRBD2 (5 bases each). V lost 2 bases to trimming and J lost 2 bases, with 11 bases between them. The germline gives CDR1 MNHNY, CDR2 SVGAGI (reference sequence). The CDR3 is 15 amino acids. CDR3 protein: CASSYPGASTDTQYF. In nucleotides, the CDR3 is TGTGCCAGCAGTTACCCCGGGGCCTCCACAGATACGCAGTATTTT.

The V and J genes are TRBV5-1 and TRBJ2-7; 13 nucleotides align to TRBD2. This CDR3 is 16 amino acids long. With 3 bases clipped from V and 0 bases from J, the junction kept 3 bases outside the gene matches. The germline V gene encodes CDR1 SGHRS and CDR2 YFSETQ. CDR3 sequence: CASSSTSGRASYEQYF. The CDR3 nucleotides are TGCGCCAGCAGCTCCACTAGCGGGAGGGCCTCCTACGAGCAGTACTTC.

This sequence joins TRBV2 and TRBJ2-1; 16 bases are shared with TRBD2. The germline gives CDR1 SNHLY, CDR2 FYNNEI. V was clipped by 10 bases and J by 3 bases; unmatched bases: 15. This CDR3 region has 19 residues. The CDR3 region is CATRSGTSGRARVYNEQFF. Written as DNA, the CDR3 is TGTGCCACTCGGTCGGGGACTAGCGGGAGGGCCAGGGTCTACAATGAGCAGTTCTTC.

This rearrangement joins TRBV10-1 to TRBJ1-1; D not certain. With 0 bases removed from V and 3 bases from J, the gap between germline ends came to 2 bases. The CDR3 spans 12 residues. CDR1 WNHNN and CDR2 SYGVQD come from the germline V gene (reference sequence). CDR3 bases: TGCGCCAGCAGTGAGTCTGACACTGAAGCTTTCTTT. Protein: CASSESDTEAFF.

The rearrangement links TRBV11-2 to TRBJ2-6, with no clear D. The length of the CDR3 is 17 residues. V was clipped by 2 bases and J by 0 bases, with 11 bases between them. Germline CDR1 reads SGHAT; CDR2 reads FQNNGV. The CDR3 DNA is TGTGCCAGCAGCTTACGAGAAGTCCACTCTGGGGCCAACGTCCTGACTTTC. Amino acid sequence: CASSLREVHSGANVLTF. Supplemented by reference TRBV11-2 and TRBJ2-6, the full variable domain reads EAGVAQSPRYKIIEKRQSVAFWCNPISGHATLYWYQQILGQGPKLLIQFQNNGVVDDSQLPKDRFSAERLKGVDSTLKIQPAKLEDSAVYLCASSLREVHSGANVLTFGAGSRLTVL.

The chain combines TRBV30 with TRBJ2-7, with TRBD1 as a possible D gene (5 bases). CDR1 and CDR2 from the germline V gene are GTSNPN and SVGIG (reference sequence). V dropped 2 bases and J dropped 4 bases, with 9 bases sitting between them. The CDR3 length is 12 residues. The CDR3 nucleotides are TGTGCCTGGAGTTCCCAGGGATACGAGCAGTACTTC. Residues: CAWSSQGYEQYF. Supplemented by reference TRBV30 and TRBJ2-7, the full variable domain reads SQTIHQWPATLVQPVGSPLSLECTVEGTSNPNLYWYRQAAGRGLQLLFYSVGIGQISSEVPQNLSASRPQDRQFILSSKKLLLSDSGFYLCAWSSQGYEQYFGPGTRLTVT.

This clone is a singleton in its sample. The V gene is TRBV11-3, the J gene TRBJ2-1; no definite D call. Trimming removed 0 bases at V and 4 bases at J, with 7 bases between. This CDR3 is 14 amino acids long. Germline CDR1 SGHNT, CDR2 YENEEA. CDR3 nucleotides: TGTGCCAGCAGCTTAGATCCGACGTACAATGAGCAGTTCTTC. This gives the protein CASSLDPTYNEQFF.

The V gene is TRBV6-1, the J gene TRBJ1-3; D remains unclear. CDR1 is MNHNS and CDR2 is SASEGT in the germline V gene. V gave up 4 bases and J gave up 0 bases, with 16 bases separating them. The CDR3 totals 17 residues. The CDR3 DNA reads TGTGCCAGCAGTGGTTGGCAGGCGATATTCTCTGGAAACACCATATATTTT. Its translation: CASSGWQAIFSGNTIYF.

This clone was seen a few times. CDR3 DNA: TGTGCCAGCAAGAGACAGGGGAAAACAGATACGCAGTATTTT. This sequence encodes CASKRQGKTDTQYF. The chain employs TRBV6-5 and TRBJ2-3, with 8 bases aligning to TRBD1. Germline V gene data show CDR1 as MNHEY and CDR2 as SVGAGI. The V gene end was trimmed by 7 bases and the J gene end by 3 bases; junction bases not matched to a gene: 6. This CDR3 has 14 residues.

The table lists this clone with many counts. The genes are TRBV11-3 and TRBJ2-3, with 8 bases lining up with TRBD1. This CDR3 spans 13 amino acids. Losses at the gene ends were 1 base for V and 6 bases for J; bases not matched to a gene: 0. CDR1 and CDR2 (germline): SGHNT, YENEEA. The CDR3 loop is CASSLGQGDTQYF. In DNA form, the CDR3 reads TGTGCCAGCAGCTTAGGACAGGGGGATACGCAGTATTTT. Together with reference TRBV11-3 and TRBJ2-3, the CDR3 gives the full variable domain: EAGVVQSPRYKIIEKKQPVAFWCNPISGHNTLYWYLQNLGQGPELLIRYENEEAVDDSQLPKDRFSAERLKGVDSTLKIQPAELGDSAVYLCASSLGQGDTQYFGPGTRLTVL.

The V gene is TRBV5-1, the J gene TRBJ1-2; the D is unclear. CDR3 size: 15 residues. Between the trimmed V and J ends, which lost 0 bases and 0 bases, there was a span of 9 bases. The germline CDR1 and CDR2 sequences are SGHRS and YFSETQ. CDR3 residues: CASSLGDSTNYGYTF. CDR3 bases: TGCGCCAGCAGCTTGGGAGATTCTACTAACTATGGCTACACCTTC.

The chain uses TRBV9 and TRBJ2-5; unclear D gene. The length of the CDR3 is 14 residues. Germline V gene sequence: CDR1 SGDLS, CDR2 YYNGEE. V lost 4 bases to trimming and J lost 3 bases, with 13 bases between them. This CDR3 is CASSLSPGEETQYF. In nucleotides, the CDR3 is TGTGCCAGCAGCCTTAGTCCGGGTGAAGAGACCCAGTACTTC.

This clone was observed a single time. The CDR3 DNA is TGTGCCAGCAGTGAATCTGGCAGGGAGGGCTATGGCTACACCTTC. Encoded protein: CASSESGREGYGYTF. The J gene is TRBJ1-2, the V gene TRBV2; maybe TRBD1 (5 bases). The germline V gene encodes CDR1 SNHLY and CDR2 FYNNEI. The ends were cut back, 2 bases at V and 4 bases at J, with 14 bases in the middle. CDR3 length: 15 residues.